A selection of T cell receptor beta chains follows, all from one sample in a study of cytomegalovirus exposure and HLA in healthy donors. Generated by immunoSEQ multiplex PCR, the TCRdb table keeps only in-frame clones and is missing some. The sample lists over 100,000 clones; around 89% were seen once. Sequencing was performed on PBMCs. Receptors originate from a woman aged 18-29 years in good health and CMV-seropositive. Both conserved end residues are part of each CDR3. The D gene is left open where the match is weak. The size of a clone is reported for some rows only, either as once, few or many, or as a class for expanded clones.

clone_size j_call d_call v_call cdr3_aa cdr3_nt
- TRBJ2-7 - TRBV18 CASSAGVGTGWNYYEQYF TGTGCCAGCTCGGCCGGGGTTGGTACAGGGTGGAATTACTACGAGCAGTACTTC
- TRBJ2-3 - TRBV6-6 CASSYSILGAADTQYF TGTGCCAGCAGTTACTCGATCTTGGGGGCCGCAGATACGCAGTATTTT
- TRBJ1-2 - TRBV6-1 CASSPPTAPNGYTF TGTGCCAGCAGTCCCCCGACAGCACCCAATGGCTACACCTTC
- TRBJ2-5 TRBD2 TRBV10-3 CAIREPGTRQETQYF TGTGCCATCAGGGAGCCCGGGACTAGACAAGAGACCCAGTACTTC
- TRBJ2-1 TRBD2 TRBV7-9 CASSAPSGRALNEQFF TGTGCCAGCAGCGCCCCTAGCGGGAGGGCCCTCAATGAGCAGTTCTTC
- TRBJ1-2 - TRBV9 CASYGGLYGYTF TGTGCCAGCTACGGGGGGCTTTATGGCTACACCTTC
- TRBJ2-3 - TRBV7-2 CASSGRNDKNTDTQYF TGTGCCAGCAGCGGAAGGAATGACAAGAACACAGATACGCAGTATTTT
- TRBJ1-1 TRBD1 TRBV13 CASSFLTGATEAFF TGTGCCAGCAGCTTTTTGACAGGGGCCACTGAAGCTTTCTTT
- TRBJ1-2 TRBD1 TRBV7-8 CASSFGTDRVYGYTF TGTGCCAGCAGCTTCGGTACGGACAGGGTATATGGCTACACCTTC
- TRBJ1-2 - TRBV7-9 CASSLMARGGYGYTF TGTGCCAGCAGCTTAATGGCCCGGGGGGGATACGGCTACACCTTC
- TRBJ1-1 - TRBV30 CAWSGRIGLSTEAFF TGTGCCTGGAGCGGGAGAATCGGGTTGAGCACTGAAGCTTTCTTT
once TRBJ1-1 TRBD1 TRBV15 CATSRGGTAEAFF TGTGCCACCAGCAGAGGGGGGACAGCCGAAGCTTTCTTT
- TRBJ2-7 - TRBV14 CASSQKTGVSGYEQYF TGTGCCAGCAGCCAGAAGACAGGCGTCTCGGGCTACGAGCAGTACTTC
- TRBJ1-5 TRBD1 TRBV4-1 CASSQDGVTGGYNQPQHF TGCGCCAGCAGCCAAGATGGGGTCACAGGGGGCTATAATCAGCCCCAGCATTTT
- TRBJ2-1 TRBD1 TRBV5-1 CASSWGQGNNEQFF TGCGCCAGCAGCTGGGGACAGGGAAACAATGAGCAGTTCTTC